The 8 T cell receptor beta chains in this list originate from one sample, sequenced in a study of cytomegalovirus exposure and HLA in healthy donors. The PCR ran on 60 Vbeta and 13 Jbeta primers. TCRdb's copy holds only in-frame clones and misses some; the assay was immunoSEQ multiplex PCR. The sample contains around 120,000 clones, just over 70% of which appear only once. The specimen sequenced was PBMCs. The receptors derive from a woman aged 55 to 70 in good health and CMV-seropositive.

This clone was seen a single time. The rearrangement links TRBV2 to TRBJ2-1, with 12 bases aligning to TRBD2. The CDR3 has 15 amino acids. Trimming took 5 bases from V and 5 from J; bases not matched to a gene: 4. Germline assignment: CDR1 SNHLY and CDR2 FYNNEI. The chain's CDR3 is CASSQTSGGNNEQFF. In DNA, the CDR3 is TGTGCCAGCAGTCAGACTAGCGGGGGCAACAATGAGCAGTTCTTC.

This clone has only a few counts. The chain links TRBV5-1 to TRBJ1-3; tentative D call: TRBD1 (5 bases). Between the trimmed V and J ends, which lost 3 bases and 0 bases, there was a span of 10 bases. The CDR3 extends over 15 amino acids. Germline-derived CDR1 and CDR2 are SGHRS and YFSETQ. Here the CDR3 reads CASSSLGVSGNTIYF. CDR3 coding DNA: TGCGCCAGCAGCTCTCTAGGGGTCTCTGGAAACACCATATATTTT.

The rearrangement joins TRBV11-2 to TRBJ1-2, with TRBD1 as a possible D gene (5 bases). The V end was cut by 3 bases, the J end by 5 bases, with 10 bases between. The germline gives CDR1 SGHAT, CDR2 FQNNGV. The CDR3 has 13 amino acids. CDR3 bases: TGTGCCAGCAGCTTGGGGCCTCCGTATGGCTACACCTTC. Protein: CASSLGPPYGYTF.

V usage is TRBV19 and J usage is TRBJ2-4; D might be TRBD1 (5 bases). Germline values: CDR1 LNHDA, CDR2 SQIVND (reference sequence). CDR3 length: 16 residues. Deletions cut 3 bases from V and 1 base from J, with 13 bases between. The CDR3 protein is CASSISGIRAKNIQYF. The CDR3 nucleotides are TGTGCCAGTAGTATCTCAGGGATAAGGGCCAAAAACATTCAGTACTTC.

This clone was counted between two and nine times. The chain is built from TRBV4-1 and TRBJ1-2; 10 nucleotides align to TRBD1. The ends lost 6 bases at V and 0 bases at J; junction bases unmatched: 10. The CDR3 consists of 17 residues. Germline loops: CDR1 MGHRA, CDR2 YSYEKL. CDR3 coding DNA: TGCGCCAGCAGACGCGTTTCCGGGACAGGGGCTAACTATGGCTACACCTTC. Its protein is CASRRVSGTGANYGYTF.

This chain uses TRBV10-3 with TRBJ2-3; 10 bases align to TRBD2. With V trimmed by 7 bases and J by 5 bases, 3 bases remained unmatched. The germline V gene encodes CDR1 ENHRY and CDR2 SYGVKD. This CDR3 is built from 13 residues. The CDR3 loop is CAINSGGLDTQYF. CDR3 nucleotide sequence: TGTGCCATCAATAGCGGGGGGTTAGATACGCAGTATTTT.

The rearrangement joins TRBV5-8 to TRBJ2-1, with D possibly being TRBD1 (6 bases). Trimming stripped 5 bases from V and 4 bases from J, with 19 bases between. CDR3 length: 16 residues. Germline V gene sequence: CDR1 SGHTS, CDR2 YDEGEE. The DNA of the CDR3 is TGTGCCAGCAGTCCCCAGGTAGGGGGTTTATACAATGAGCAGTTCTTC. This sequence encodes CASSPQVGGLYNEQFF. The variable domain in full, with the rest retrieved from reference TRBV5-8 and TRBJ2-1, is EAGVTQSPTHLIKTRGQQATLRCSPISGHTSVYWYQQALGLGLQFLLWYDEGEERNRGNFPPRFSGRQFPNYSSELNVNALELEDSALYLCASSPQVGGLYNEQFFGPGTRLTVL.

This chain joins TRBV15 and TRBJ2-2, with TRBD1 matching over 12 bases. The germline CDR1 and CDR2 sequences are LNHNV and YYDKDF (reference sequence). CDR3 length equals 16 residues. V lost 3 bases and J lost 3; bases outside the gene matches: 2. Here the CDR3 DNA reads TGTGCCACCAGCAGGGGACAGGGGGCCGACACCGGGGAGCTGTTTTTT. Amino acid sequence: CATSRGQGADTGELFF.